These T cell receptor beta chains were read from a single sample in a study of shared clonotypes between healthy human individuals. TCRdb's copy holds only in-frame clones and misses some; the assay was immunoSEQ multiplex PCR. The data hold 330,000 or so clones, with about 74% observed a single time. The specimen was memory CD4+ T cells sorted from blood. These receptors were taken from a man aged 25 to 40 in good health. Both conserved end residues are part of each CDR3. Each record gives: V gene, D gene, clone size, J gene, CDR3 protein, CDR3 DNA. D genes are given only for firm matches. Clone size is given for some rows only: seen once, a few or many times, or a class if the clone is expanded.

v_gene: TRBV2
d_gene: TRBD1
abundance: NA
j_gene: TRBJ2-7
CDR3aa: CASTRDSYEQYF
CDR3nt: TGTGCCAGCACTAGGGACAGCTACGAGCAGTACTTC

v_gene: TRBV7-2
d_gene: TRBD2
abundance: NA
j_gene: TRBJ2-7
CDR3aa: CASSLMSSGIGEQYF
CDR3nt: TGTGCCAGCAGCTTAATGTCTAGCGGGATTGGCGAGCAGTACTTC

v_gene: TRBV29-1
d_gene: TRBD1
abundance: NA
j_gene: TRBJ2-5
CDR3aa: CSGRDSLETQYF
CDR3nt: TGCAGCGGACGGGACAGCTTAGAGACCCAGTACTTC

v_gene: TRBV20-1
d_gene: NA
abundance: NA
j_gene: TRBJ2-2
CDR3aa: CSAGRTGELFF
CDR3nt: TGCAGTGCTGGGAGGACCGGGGAGCTGTTTTTT

v_gene: TRBV9
d_gene: NA
abundance: NA
j_gene: TRBJ2-6
CDR3aa: CASSPSSGANVLTF
CDR3nt: TGTGCCAGCAGCCCCAGCTCTGGGGCCAACGTCCTGACTTTC

v_gene: TRBV10-3
d_gene: NA
abundance: NA
j_gene: TRBJ2-7
CDR3aa: CAISEGGSSSYEQYF
CDR3nt: TGTGCCATCAGTGAGGGGGGGAGTAGCTCCTACGAGCAGTACTTC

v_gene: TRBV29-1
d_gene: TRBD2
abundance: NA
j_gene: TRBJ2-1
CDR3aa: CSVDAAGVYNEQFF
CDR3nt: TGCAGCGTTGACGCGGCGGGAGTCTACAATGAGCAGTTCTTC

v_gene: TRBV5-4
d_gene: TRBD1
abundance: NA
j_gene: TRBJ2-7
CDR3aa: CASSRDRSYEQYF
CDR3nt: TGTGCCAGCAGCAGGGACAGATCCTACGAGCAGTACTTC

v_gene: TRBV18
d_gene: NA
abundance: NA
j_gene: TRBJ2-3
CDR3aa: CASSPDRDTQYF
CDR3nt: TGTGCCAGCTCACCAGACAGGGATACGCAGTATTTT

v_gene: TRBV19
d_gene: NA
abundance: NA
j_gene: TRBJ2-7
CDR3aa: CASSPGWDEQYF
CDR3nt: TGTGCCAGTAGTCCAGGGTGGGACGAGCAGTACTTC

v_gene: TRBV30
d_gene: NA
abundance: NA
j_gene: TRBJ2-3
CDR3aa: CAWSLRDTRRKDTQYF
CDR3nt: TGTGCCTGGTCTTTGCGGGACACCCGAAGGAAAGATACGCAGTATTTT

v_gene: TRBV4-3
d_gene: TRBD2
abundance: NA
j_gene: TRBJ2-1
CDR3aa: CASSQGGLAGNEQFF
CDR3nt: TGCGCCAGCAGCCAAGGGGGTCTAGCGGGCAATGAGCAGTTCTTC

v_gene: TRBV2
d_gene: TRBD1
abundance: NA
j_gene: TRBJ2-3
CDR3aa: CASSGTESTDTQYF
CDR3nt: TGTGCCAGCTCCGGGACAGAGAGCACAGATACGCAGTATTTT

v_gene: TRBV7-2
d_gene: NA
abundance: NA
j_gene: TRBJ2-6
CDR3aa: CASAINSGANVLTF
CDR3nt: TGTGCCAGCGCCATTAACTCTGGGGCCAACGTCCTGACTTTC

v_gene: TRBV5-4
d_gene: TRBD2
abundance: NA
j_gene: TRBJ2-5
CDR3aa: CASSSGTSGRIETQYF
CDR3nt: TGTGCCAGCAGCTCCGGGACTAGCGGGAGAATTGAGACCCAGTACTTC

v_gene: TRBV5-4
d_gene: NA
abundance: NA
j_gene: TRBJ2-3
CDR3aa: CASSSVDTDTQYF
CDR3nt: TGTGCCAGCAGCTCGGTGGACACAGATACGCAGTATTTT

v_gene: TRBV14
d_gene: TRBD2
abundance: once
j_gene: TRBJ2-3
CDR3aa: CASSRSRGGRGTDTQYF
CDR3nt: TGTGCCAGCAGCCGGAGCCGGGGCGGGAGAGGCACAGATACGCAGTATTTT

v_gene: TRBV28
d_gene: NA
abundance: NA
j_gene: TRBJ1-5
CDR3aa: CASSLPRQRGNQPQHF
CDR3nt: TGTGCCAGCAGCCTACCCCGACAGCGGGGGAATCAGCCCCAGCATTTT

v_gene: TRBV27
d_gene: NA
abundance: NA
j_gene: TRBJ2-3
CDR3aa: CASSIEFGTQYF
CDR3nt: TGTGCCAGCAGTATAGAATTTGGTACGCAGTATTTT

v_gene: TRBV2
d_gene: NA
abundance: NA
j_gene: TRBJ1-5
CDR3aa: CASREEGNQPQHF
CDR3nt: TGTGCCAGCAGGGAAGAGGGGAATCAGCCCCAGCATTTT

v_gene: TRBV7-9
d_gene: TRBD2
abundance: NA
j_gene: TRBJ2-5
CDR3aa: CASSLGLAVKGETQYF
CDR3nt: TGTGCCAGCAGCTTAGGGCTAGCGGTGAAGGGCGAGACCCAGTACTTC

v_gene: TRBV15
d_gene: NA
abundance: NA
j_gene: TRBJ2-2
CDR3aa: CATESLGRNTGELFF
CDR3nt: TGTGCCACCGAATCGCTAGGGCGCAACACCGGGGAGCTGTTTTTT

v_gene: TRBV9
d_gene: NA
abundance: NA
j_gene: TRBJ2-1
CDR3aa: CASSTEVGRDTHFF
CDR3nt: TGTGCCAGCAGCACCGAGGTGGGCCGGGACACTCACTTCTTC

v_gene: TRBV2
d_gene: NA
abundance: NA
j_gene: TRBJ2-5
CDR3aa: CASSRTPIIQETQYF
CDR3nt: TGTGCCAGCTCCCGGACACCCATCATCCAAGAGACCCAGTACTTC

v_gene: TRBV12-2
d_gene: NA
abundance: few
j_gene: TRBJ2-1
CDR3aa: CASRFLVRGPGTAYNEQFF
CDR3nt: TGTGCAAGTCGCTTTTTAGTCCGTGGCCCCGGGACAGCCTACAATGAGCAGTTCTTC

v_gene: TRBV21-1
d_gene: NA
abundance: NA
j_gene: TRBJ1-5
CDR3aa: CASSPHLTDNQPQHF
CDR3nt: TGTGCCAGCAGCCCCCACCTGACAGATAATCAGCCCCAGCATTTT

v_gene: TRBV4-1
d_gene: NA
abundance: NA
j_gene: TRBJ2-7
CDR3aa: CASSQGIETEQYF
CDR3nt: TGCGCCAGCAGCCAAGGTATAGAAACCGAGCAGTACTTC

v_gene: TRBV5-4
d_gene: NA
abundance: NA
j_gene: TRBJ2-5
CDR3aa: CASSLGDMKETQYF
CDR3nt: TGTGCCAGCAGCTTAGGTGACATGAAGGAGACCCAGTACTTC

v_gene: TRBV10-3
d_gene: TRBD1
abundance: NA
j_gene: TRBJ2-5
CDR3aa: CAISGGTESQETQYF
CDR3nt: TGTGCCATCAGTGGGGGGACAGAGTCCCAAGAGACCCAGTACTTC

v_gene: TRBV2
d_gene: NA
abundance: NA
j_gene: TRBJ2-5
CDR3aa: CASRNSRLPRETQYF
CDR3nt: TGTGCCAGCAGAAACTCCCGACTACCCCGTGAGACCCAGTACTTC

v_gene: TRBV5-1
d_gene: NA
abundance: NA
j_gene: TRBJ1-4
CDR3aa: CASSLMGDNEKLFF
CDR3nt: TGCGCCAGCAGCTTGATGGGAGATAATGAAAAACTGTTTTTT

v_gene: TRBV5-1
d_gene: NA
abundance: NA
j_gene: TRBJ2-5
CDR3aa: CASSSDNQETQYF
CDR3nt: TGCGCCAGCAGCTCCGACAACCAAGAGACCCAGTACTTC

v_gene: TRBV27
d_gene: TRBD1
abundance: NA
j_gene: TRBJ1-1
CDR3aa: CASNSRGLSISEAFF
CDR3nt: TGTGCCAGCAATTCCAGGGGGCTATCAATCTCTGAAGCTTTCTTT

v_gene: TRBV9
d_gene: NA
abundance: NA
j_gene: TRBJ1-1
CDR3aa: CASSTQGDTEAFF
CDR3nt: TGTGCCAGCAGCACCCAGGGTGACACTGAAGCTTTCTTT

v_gene: TRBV18
d_gene: TRBD1
abundance: NA
j_gene: TRBJ2-1
CDR3aa: CASEPGQGNEQFF
CDR3nt: TGTGCCAGCGAACCGGGACAGGGCAATGAGCAGTTCTTC

v_gene: TRBV5-1
d_gene: NA
abundance: NA
j_gene: TRBJ2-1
CDR3aa: CASSLGQTYNEQFF
CDR3nt: TGCGCCAGCAGCTTGGGACAGACTTACAATGAGCAGTTCTTC

v_gene: TRBV12-2
d_gene: NA
abundance: NA
j_gene: TRBJ2-2
CDR3aa: CASRYTGELFF
CDR3nt: TGTGCCTCCCGCTACACCGGGGAGCTGTTTTTT

v_gene: TRBV5-1
d_gene: TRBD1
abundance: once
j_gene: TRBJ2-2
CDR3aa: CASSPGTEAGELFF
CDR3nt: TGCGCCAGCAGCCCCGGGACAGAGGCCGGGGAGCTGTTTTTT

v_gene: TRBV28
d_gene: TRBD1
abundance: NA
j_gene: TRBJ1-2
CDR3aa: CASVADRDGYTF
CDR3nt: TGTGCCAGCGTCGCTGACAGGGATGGCTACACCTTC

v_gene: TRBV29-1
d_gene: NA
abundance: NA
j_gene: TRBJ2-1
CDR3aa: CSGVPGNEQFF
CDR3nt: TGCAGCGGGGTACCCGGCAATGAGCAGTTCTTC

v_gene: TRBV10-3
d_gene: TRBD2
abundance: NA
j_gene: TRBJ2-1
CDR3aa: CAISVSGSGNEQFF
CDR3nt: TGTGCCATCAGTGTTAGCGGGAGTGGCAATGAGCAGTTCTTC

v_gene: TRBV2
d_gene: TRBD2
abundance: few
j_gene: TRBJ2-1
CDR3aa: CASRRAGGSSYNEQFF
CDR3nt: TGTGCCAGCCGCCGTGCGGGAGGAAGCTCCTACAATGAGCAGTTCTTC

v_gene: TRBV5-4
d_gene: NA
abundance: NA
j_gene: TRBJ2-3
CDR3aa: CASRRQSTDTQYF
CDR3nt: TGTGCCAGCAGACGACAGAGCACAGATACGCAGTATTTT

v_gene: TRBV6-1
d_gene: TRBD1
abundance: once
j_gene: TRBJ2-4
CDR3aa: CASIRDRLAKNIQYF
CDR3nt: TGTGCCAGCATTCGGGACAGACTAGCCAAAAACATTCAGTACTTC

v_gene: TRBV7-8
d_gene: NA
abundance: NA
j_gene: TRBJ2-7
CDR3aa: CASSFVHRTYEQYF
CDR3nt: TGTGCCAGCAGCTTTGTTCACAGGACCTACGAGCAGTACTTC

v_gene: TRBV14
d_gene: TRBD2
abundance: NA
j_gene: TRBJ2-3
CDR3aa: CASNGLAGGPGTQYF
CDR3nt: TGTGCCAGCAACGGACTAGCGGGAGGGCCGGGTACGCAGTATTTT